Listed below are T cell receptor beta chains from one sample, sequenced in a study of read filtering for tumor transcriptome and immune sequencing. Each CDR3 protein gets one entry after TCRdb re-called the reads with MiXCR. The sample yields about 35,000 distinct CDR3 sequences, about 13% seen once. The sequencing input was a population of CD138-negative cells sorted from bone marrow. The receptor source for this set is a donor at least 40 years old with multiple myeloma. Each CDR3 is given with its conserved first and last residue. Each record gives: D gene, clone size, V gene, J gene, CDR3 protein, CDR3 DNA. The D gene is left open where the match is weak. The size entry is marked missing in some rows and otherwise reads once, few, many or a size class.

.	many	TRBV6-1	TRBJ2-3	CASSEAPGTDTQYF	TGTGCCAGCAGTGAAGCTCCCGGCACAGATACGCAGTATTTT
.	.	TRBV6-5	TRBJ1-2	CASSYVGGQIDGYTF	TGTGCCAGCAGTTACGTGGGGGGGCAGATTGATGGCTACACCTTC
TRBD1	few	TRBV10-1	TRBJ2-4	CASSVRTGVAKNIQYF	TGCGCCAGCAGTGTTCGGACAGGGGTTGCCAAAAACATTCAGTACTTT
.	many	TRBV7-2	TRBJ2-5	CASSTTRGRVGTQYF	TGTGCCAGCAGTACAACGAGGGGGAGAGTAGGGACCCAGTACTTC
.	.	TRBV29-1	TRBJ2-2	CSVEDTSRTGELFF	TGCAGCGTTGAGGACACCTCGAGAACCGGGGAGCTGTTTTTT
TRBD1	many	TRBV10-2	TRBJ2-1	CASEPSGGYNEQFF	TGCGCCAGCGAACCTTCAGGGGGCTACAATGAGCAGTTCTTC
TRBD2	many	TRBV7-2	TRBJ2-7	CASSSGGRANSYEQYF	TGTGCCAGCAGTAGTGGGGGGAGGGCCAACTCCTACGAGCAGTACTTC
TRBD1	many	TRBV5-1	TRBJ2-3	CASSLAGGQGADTQYF	TGCGCCAGCAGCTTGGCCGGGGGACAGGGGGCAGATACGCAGTATTTT
.	many	TRBV20-1	TRBJ1-1	CSARDGTTGSTEAFF	TGCAGTGCTAGAGATGGGACCACCGGGAGCACTGAAGCTTTCTTT
TRBD2	many	TRBV9	TRBJ2-3	CASSVTSGRDTQYF	TGTGCCAGCAGCGTTACTAGCGGGAGAGATACGCAGTATTTT
TRBD1	many	TRBV12-3/TRBV12-4	TRBJ1-1	CASSSQGADTEAFF	TGTGCCAGCAGTTCACAGGGGGCTGACACTGAAGCTTTCTTT
.	.	TRBV12-3/TRBV12-4	TRBJ2-7	CASSPPGPAGQYF	TGTGCCAGCAGTCCACCGGGACCGGCGGGGCAGTACTTC
TRBD1	.	TRBV7-9	TRBJ1-1	CASSFRGDRGTEAFF	TGTGCCAGCAGCTTCAGAGGTGACAGGGGCACTGAAGCTTTCTTT
.	many	TRBV7-9	TRBJ1-4	CASSLVSGNEKLFF	TGTGCCAGCAGCTTAGTATCGGGGAATGAAAAACTGTTTTTT
.	many	TRBV11-1	TRBJ2-7	CASSIMGEWDEQYF	TGTGCCAGCAGCATAATGGGGGAATGGGACGAGCAGTACTTC
TRBD2	.	TRBV7-9	TRBJ2-2	CASSLGLRSTGELFF	TGTGCCAGCAGCTTGGGACTACGGAGCACCGGGGAGCTGTTTTTT
.	many	TRBV29-1	TRBJ2-1	CSVGPRTANEQFF	TGCAGCGTCGGTCCGAGGACGGCCAATGAGCAGTTCTTC
TRBD1	.	TRBV3-1	TRBJ2-3	CASSAQGDRIDTQYF	TGTGCCAGCAGCGCCCAGGGGGACAGGATAGATACGCAGTATTTT
.	many	TRBV20-1	TRBJ1-1	CSVPYDRRETEAFF	TGCAGTGTCCCTTACGACAGGAGGGAAACTGAAGCTTTCTTT
TRBD2	many	TRBV29-1	TRBJ2-1	CSFERELVNEQFF	TGCAGCTTCGAGCGGGAGCTAGTGAATGAGCAGTTCTTC
.	.	TRBV6-2/TRBV6-3	TRBJ1-5	CASTGRDAPRHF	TGTGCCAGCACGGGAAGGGATGCGCCCCGGCATTTT
TRBD1	many	TRBV5-1	TRBJ2-5	CASSWQGARETQYF	TGCGCCAGCAGCTGGCAGGGGGCTAGAGAGACCCAGTACTTC
.	many	TRBV7-2	TRBJ1-1	CASSLSRGNTEAFF	TGTGCCAGCAGCTTATCTCGGGGTAACACTGAAGCTTTCTTT
.	many	TRBV2	TRBJ2-3	CATDSPGDSSGTDTQYF	TGTGCCACCGACTCCCCGGGGGACTCGAGCGGCACAGATACGCAGTATTTT
TRBD1	.	TRBV7-8	TRBJ1-4	CASSPTGGSKGNEKLFF	TGTGCCAGCAGTCCTACAGGGGGCTCTAAGGGGAATGAAAAACTGTTTTTT
.	many	TRBV6-6	TRBJ2-7	CASSYSQSEQYF	TGTGCCAGCAGTTACTCGCAAAGCGAGCAGTACTTC
TRBD2	medium-sized	TRBV6-5	TRBJ2-1	CASSEEPSGGGNEQFF	TGTGCCAGCAGTGAAGAGCCCAGCGGGGGGGGGAATGAGCAGTTCTTC
.	many	TRBV19	TRBJ2-1	CASSTRFLAGFSNEQFF	TGTGCCAGTAGTACACGATTCCTCGCAGGGTTTAGCAATGAGCAGTTCTTC
TRBD1	.	TRBV7-9	TRBJ1-5	CASSLWPQGGSTAPPQHF	TGTGCCAGCAGCTTATGGCCTCAGGGGGGTAGCACGGCACCCCCCCAGCATTTT
.	medium-sized	TRBV12-3/TRBV12-4	TRBJ2-3	CASSLLVGADTQYF	TGTGCCAGCAGTTTGTTAGTAGGAGCAGATACGCAGTATTTT
.	medium-sized	TRBV7-3	TRBJ1-5	CASSLPYSNQPQHF	TGTGCCAGCAGCTTACCTTATAGCAATCAGCCCCAGCATTTT
.	many	TRBV12-3/TRBV12-4	TRBJ1-5	CASSIRLTEPQHF	TGTGCCAGCAGTATACGGCTCACGGAGCCCCAGCATTTT
.	many	TRBV5-1	TRBJ2-7	CASSLGNRAYSYEQYF	TGCGCCAGCAGCTTAGGTAACCGCGCCTACTCCTACGAGCAGTACTTC
.	many	TRBV28	TRBJ2-3	CASRPTRGRTDTQYF	TGTGCCAGCAGGCCCACGAGGGGTCGCACAGATACGCAGTATTTT
.	.	TRBV30	TRBJ2-3	CAWNIGGVDTQYF	TGTGCCTGGAATATTGGAGGAGTCGATACGCAGTATTTT
.	.	TRBV6-6	TRBJ1-5	CASGEYIGQDQPQHF	TGTGCCAGCGGTGAATACATAGGGCAGGATCAGCCCCAGCATTTT
TRBD2	many	TRBV7-3	TRBJ2-7	CASSFTSGSLSEQYF	TGTGCCAGCAGCTTCACTAGCGGGAGTTTGTCCGAGCAGTACTTC
TRBD2	many	TRBV7-3	TRBJ2-5	CASSVTSGGGTQETQYF	TGTGCCAGCAGCGTGACTAGCGGCGGGGGTACACAAGAGACCCAGTACTTC
.	few	TRBV7-6	TRBJ2-1	CASSLAYRGASLYNEQFF	TGTGCCAGCAGCTTAGCTTATCGGGGCGCGTCCCTCTACAATGAGCAGTTCTTC
.	many	TRBV7-6	TRBJ2-6	CASSFIRAGANVLTF	TGTGCCAGCAGCTTTATACGAGCGGGGGCCAACGTCCTGACTTTC
TRBD1	many	TRBV7-9	TRBJ1-6	CASSSVRGRDSPLHF	TGTGCCAGCAGTTCTGTCAGGGGGCGCGATTCACCCCTCCACTTT